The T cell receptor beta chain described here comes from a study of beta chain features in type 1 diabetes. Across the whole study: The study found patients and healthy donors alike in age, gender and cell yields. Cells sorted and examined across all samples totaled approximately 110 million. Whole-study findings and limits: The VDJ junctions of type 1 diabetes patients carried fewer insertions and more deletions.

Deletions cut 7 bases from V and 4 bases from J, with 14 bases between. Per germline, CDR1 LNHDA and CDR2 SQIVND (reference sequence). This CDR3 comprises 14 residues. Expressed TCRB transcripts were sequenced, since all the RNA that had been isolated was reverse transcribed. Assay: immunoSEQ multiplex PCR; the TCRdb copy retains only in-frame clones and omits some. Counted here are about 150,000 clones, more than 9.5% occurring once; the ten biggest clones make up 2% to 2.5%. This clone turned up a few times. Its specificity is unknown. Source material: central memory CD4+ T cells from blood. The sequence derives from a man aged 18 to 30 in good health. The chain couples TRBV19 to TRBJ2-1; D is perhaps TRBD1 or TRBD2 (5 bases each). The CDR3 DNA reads TGTGCCAGTAAAGGGGCAGGGAGTTACAATGAGCAGTTCTTC. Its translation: CASKGAGSYNEQFF.